The present T cell receptor (beta chain) was sequenced within a study of CD8+ T cells in alopecia areata. Study-level findings and limits: Sequenced scalp T cells also include alphabeta T cells resident in normal skin.

The CDR3 consists of 16 residues. Per the germline V gene, CDR1 is SEHNR and CDR2 is FQNEAQ (reference sequence). The germline V and J ends were trimmed by 5 bases and 0 bases, with 13 bases remaining between them. Details on this clone: Its antigen is unknown.

In each case, RNA was isolated and then reverse transcribed into cDNA as the sequencing template. Assay used: immunoSEQ multiplex PCR; TCRdb lists only in-frame clones, some missing. Of around 160,000 clones listed, over 45% are singletons. The clonotype comes from a human donor with alopecia areata. Sequenced: CD4+ T cells sorted from blood. V usage is TRBV7-9 and J usage is TRBJ1-4; D not resolved. Written as DNA, the CDR3 is TGTGCCAGCAGCACATGGAGAGGTCCAACTAATGAAAAACTGTTTTTT. Its translation: CASSTWRGPTNEKLFF.